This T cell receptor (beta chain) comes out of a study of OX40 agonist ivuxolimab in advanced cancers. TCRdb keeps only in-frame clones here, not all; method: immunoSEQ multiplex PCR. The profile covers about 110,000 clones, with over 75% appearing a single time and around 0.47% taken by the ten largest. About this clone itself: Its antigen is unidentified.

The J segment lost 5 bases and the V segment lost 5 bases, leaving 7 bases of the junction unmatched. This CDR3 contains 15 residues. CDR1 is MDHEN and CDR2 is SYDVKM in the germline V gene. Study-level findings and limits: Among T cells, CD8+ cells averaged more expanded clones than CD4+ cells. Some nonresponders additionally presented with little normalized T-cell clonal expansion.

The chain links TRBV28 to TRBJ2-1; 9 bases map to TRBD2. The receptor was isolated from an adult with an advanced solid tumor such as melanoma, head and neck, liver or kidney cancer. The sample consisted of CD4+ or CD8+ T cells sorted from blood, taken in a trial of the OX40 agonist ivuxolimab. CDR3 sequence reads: CASSVAGDMNNEQFF. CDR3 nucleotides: TGTGCCAGCAGTGTAGCGGGGGACATGAACAATGAGCAGTTCTTC.